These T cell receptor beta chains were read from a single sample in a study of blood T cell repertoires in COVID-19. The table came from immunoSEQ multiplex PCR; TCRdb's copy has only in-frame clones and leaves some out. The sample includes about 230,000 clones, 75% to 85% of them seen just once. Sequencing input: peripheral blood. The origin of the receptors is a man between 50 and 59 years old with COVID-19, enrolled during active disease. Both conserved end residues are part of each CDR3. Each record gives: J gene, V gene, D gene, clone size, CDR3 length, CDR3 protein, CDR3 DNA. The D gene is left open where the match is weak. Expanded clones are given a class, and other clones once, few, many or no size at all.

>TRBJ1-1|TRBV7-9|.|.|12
CASSERTSEAFF
TGTGCCAGCAGCGAGAGGACAAGTGAAGCTTTCTTT
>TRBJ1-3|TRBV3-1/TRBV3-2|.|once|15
CASSPYTGFGNTIYF
TGTGCCAGCAGCCCTTATACAGGGTTTGGAAACACCATATATTTT
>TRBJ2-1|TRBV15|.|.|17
CATSRGLDWSSYNEQFF
TGTGCCACCAGCAGAGGATTGGACTGGAGCTCCTACAATGAGCAGTTCTTC
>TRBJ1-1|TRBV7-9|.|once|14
CASSLAPVNTEAFF
TGTGCCAGCAGCTTAGCCCCAGTGAACACTGAAGCTTTCTTT
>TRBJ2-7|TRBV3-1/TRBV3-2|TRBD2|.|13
CASSLSGTREQYF
TGTGCCAGCAGCCTCTCCGGGACTAGGGAGCAGTACTTC
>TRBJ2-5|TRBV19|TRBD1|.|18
CASRARTGLVSYQETQYF
TGTGCCAGTCGTGCGAGGACAGGGTTGGTGTCGTACCAAGAGACCCAGTACTTC
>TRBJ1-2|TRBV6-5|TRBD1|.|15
CASSYTGGDNYGYTF
TGTGCCAGCAGTTACACAGGGGGCGACAACTATGGCTACACCTTC
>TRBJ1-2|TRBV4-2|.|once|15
CASSLQSRGEYGYTF
TGTGCCAGCAGCCTCCAAAGTCGGGGAGAATATGGCTACACCTTC
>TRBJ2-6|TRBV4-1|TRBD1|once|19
CASSLPRGQGNSGANVLTF
TGCGCCAGCAGCCTCCCAAGGGGGCAGGGGAACTCTGGGGCCAACGTCCTGACTTTC
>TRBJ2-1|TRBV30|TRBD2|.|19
CAWTLGVSGGPGSYNEQFF
TGTGCCTGGACTCTTGGGGTTAGCGGGGGGCCGGGCTCCTACAATGAGCAGTTCTTC
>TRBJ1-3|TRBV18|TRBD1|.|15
CASSLDRGLGNTIYF
TGTGCCAGCTCACTGGACAGGGGGCTCGGAAACACCATATATTTT
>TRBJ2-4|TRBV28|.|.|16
CASSLSSTIAKNIQYF
TGTGCCAGCAGTTTATCTTCCACTATAGCCAAAAACATTCAGTACTTC
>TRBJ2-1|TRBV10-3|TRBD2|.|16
CAISTSGGRFINEQFF
TGTGCCATCAGTACTAGCGGGGGGCGATTTATTAATGAGCAGTTCTTC
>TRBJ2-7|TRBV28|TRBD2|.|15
CASSLLSGEREKQYF
TGTGCCAGCAGTTTATTGAGCGGGGAGAGGGAAAAGCAGTACTTC
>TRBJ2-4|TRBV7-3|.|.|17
CASSQRWRKLAKNIQYF
TGTGCCAGCAGCCAAAGATGGCGGAAACTAGCCAAAAACATTCAGTACTTC
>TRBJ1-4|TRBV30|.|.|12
CAWSAERLTLFF
TGTGCCTGGAGTGCTGAGCGGCTGACACTGTTTTTT
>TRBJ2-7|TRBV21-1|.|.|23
CASSKAWDRGPALPLNTSYEQYF
TGTGCCAGCAGCAAAGCGTGGGACAGGGGACCCGCGCTGCCTCTCAATACCTCCTACGAGCAGTACTTC